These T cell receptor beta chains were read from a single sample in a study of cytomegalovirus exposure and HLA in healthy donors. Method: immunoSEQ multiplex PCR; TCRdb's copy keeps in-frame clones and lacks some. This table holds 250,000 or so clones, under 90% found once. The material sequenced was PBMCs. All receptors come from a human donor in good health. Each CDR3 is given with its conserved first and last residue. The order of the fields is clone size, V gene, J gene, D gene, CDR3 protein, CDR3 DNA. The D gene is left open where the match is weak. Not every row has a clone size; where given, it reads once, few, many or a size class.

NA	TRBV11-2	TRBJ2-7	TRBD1	CASSQQGKSYEQYF	TGTGCCAGCAGCCAACAGGGGAAGTCTTACGAGCAGTACTTC
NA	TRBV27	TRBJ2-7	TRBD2	CASSLQRGSYEQYF	TGTGCCAGCAGTTTACAGCGGGGCTCCTACGAGCAGTACTTC
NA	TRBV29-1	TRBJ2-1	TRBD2	CSVVGSAGVRNEQFF	TGCAGCGTTGTAGGATCAGCGGGAGTTAGGAATGAGCAGTTCTTC
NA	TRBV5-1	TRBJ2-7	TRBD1	CASSQRAGTGGRGEQYF	TGCGCCAGCAGCCAGCGAGCCGGGACAGGGGGCAGAGGCGAGCAGTACTTC
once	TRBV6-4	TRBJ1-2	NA	CASSEKLGASNYGYTF	TGTGCCAGCAGTGAGAAGTTGGGGGCTTCTAACTATGGCTACACCTTC
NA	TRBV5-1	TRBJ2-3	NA	CASSLSLPDTQYF	TGCGCCAGCAGTTTGTCACTCCCAGATACGCAGTATTTT
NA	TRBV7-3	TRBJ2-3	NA	CASSFETQYF	TGTGCCAGCAGCTTCGAGACGCAGTATTTT
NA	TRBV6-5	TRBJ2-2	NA	CASSTQGGVPGELFF	TGTGCCAGCAGTACGCAGGGGGGAGTACCCGGGGAGCTGTTTTTT
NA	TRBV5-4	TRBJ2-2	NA	CASSFDRTGELFF	TGTGCCAGCAGCTTTGATCGGACCGGGGAGCTGTTTTTT
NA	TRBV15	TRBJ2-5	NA	CAASATGDEETQYF	TGTGCCGCCAGCGCGACGGGAGATGAAGAGACCCAGTACTTC
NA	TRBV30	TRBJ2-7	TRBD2	CAWRPAGDSYEQYF	TGTGCCTGGAGGCCTGCGGGAGACTCGTACGAGCAGTACTTC
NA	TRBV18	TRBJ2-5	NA	CASSPLRYGETQYF	TGTGCCAGCTCACCACTCCGGTACGGAGAGACCCAGTACTTC
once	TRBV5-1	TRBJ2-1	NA	CASSLTGPSYNEQFF	TGCGCCAGCAGCTTGACAGGACCCTCCTACAATGAGCAGTTCTTC
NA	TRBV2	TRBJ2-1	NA	CASSDRAARGNEQFF	TGTGCCAGCAGTGACCGTGCGGCCCGGGGCAATGAGCAGTTCTTC
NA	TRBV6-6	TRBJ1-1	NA	CASSYTPGNTEAFF	TGTGCCAGCAGTTACACCCCAGGGAACACTGAAGCTTTCTTT
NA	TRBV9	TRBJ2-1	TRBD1	CASSVSGTGSYNEQFF	TGTGCCAGCAGCGTCTCCGGGACAGGATCCTACAATGAGCAGTTCTTC
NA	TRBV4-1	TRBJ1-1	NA	CASSQGVQGGKSEAFF	TGCGCCAGCAGCCAAGGGGTCCAAGGGGGTAAATCTGAAGCTTTCTTT
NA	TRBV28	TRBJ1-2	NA	CASSAIGGSGYTF	TGTGCCAGCAGTGCCATCGGGGGATCTGGCTACACCTTC
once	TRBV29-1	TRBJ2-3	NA	CSVLSGTDTQYF	TGCAGCGTCCTCAGCGGCACAGATACGCAGTATTTT
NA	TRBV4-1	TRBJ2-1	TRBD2	CASSQDGTSVYNEQFF	TGCGCCAGCAGCCAGGACGGGACTAGCGTTTACAATGAGCAGTTCTTC
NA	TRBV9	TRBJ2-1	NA	CASSVGLHNEQFF	TGTGCCAGCAGCGTCGGACTTCACAATGAGCAGTTCTTC
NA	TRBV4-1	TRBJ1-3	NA	CASSPGLTKFSGNTIYF	TGCGCCAGCAGCCCCGGACTCACGAAGTTCTCTGGAAACACCATATATTTT
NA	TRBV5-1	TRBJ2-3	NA	CASSQQGLRDTDTQYF	TGCGCCAGCAGCCAACAGGGCTTAAGGGACACAGATACGCAGTATTTT
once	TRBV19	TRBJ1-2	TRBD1	CASSPQGQGVDYGYTF	TGTGCCAGTAGTCCCCAGGGACAGGGGGTTGACTATGGCTACACCTTC
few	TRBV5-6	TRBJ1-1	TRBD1	CASSLEQGWDTEAFF	TGTGCCAGCAGCTTGGAACAGGGGTGGGACACTGAAGCTTTCTTT
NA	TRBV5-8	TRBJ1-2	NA	CASSWGAYGYTF	TGTGCCAGCAGCTGGGGCGCTTATGGCTACACCTTC
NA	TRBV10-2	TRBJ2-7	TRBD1	CASNPGQGHEQYF	TGCGCCAGCAACCCGGGACAGGGCCACGAGCAGTACTTC
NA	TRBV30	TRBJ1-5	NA	CAWSPGFNQPQHF	TGTGCCTGGAGTCCCGGGTTCAATCAGCCCCAGCATTTT
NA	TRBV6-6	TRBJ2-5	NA	CASSYWTTTETQYF	TGTGCCAGCAGTTACTGGACTACTACAGAGACCCAGTACTTC